The clone carrying this TCR beta chain was seen many times. The time point is: sample taken at primary tumor resection. No cell sorting; template was whole RNA from tumor, lung tissue or PBMC. The CDR3 is made up of 13 amino acids. Germline V gene data show CDR1 as MNHEY and CDR2 as SVGEGT. V was clipped by 2 bases and J by 2 bases, with 7 bases between them. TCRdb itself ran the 5' RACE reads through MiXCR, one entry per CDR3 protein. The data hold more than 9,000 distinct CDR3 sequences, with around 9.3% observed a single time. This sample is drawn from a study of spatial heterogeneity in lung cancer.

The source is a male donor with early-stage non-small cell lung cancer. Sequences were derived from PBMCs, sampled at surgery. The chain employs TRBV6-2 or TRBV6-3 and TRBJ2-7; the D is unclear. CDR3: CASSYLQTYEQYF. The CDR3 DNA is TGTGCCAGCAGTTACCTACAGACCTACGAGCAGTACTTC.